A single sample gave rise to the 28 T cell receptor beta chains below, sequenced in a study of tumor and adjacent non-tumor tissue in lung cancer. The template was RNA from unsorted bulk tissue. The normal lung tissue was taken more than 3 cm from the tumor edge. A modified ARM-PCR protocol with three rounds of nested PCR amplified TCRbeta. MiXCR, applied by TCRdb to the multiplex PCR reads, yields one record per CDR3 protein. The data contain more than 45,000 distinct CDR3 sequences, roughly 67% of them singletons. The sequenced material came from distant non-tumor lung tissue. The origin of the receptors is a woman in her 70s with non-small cell lung cancer.

The chain recombines TRBV14 with TRBJ2-4; perhaps D is TRBD1 or TRBD2 (5 bases each). This CDR3 has 16 residues. Looked up from germline, CDR1 is SGHDN and CDR2 is FVKESK. The V end lost 0 bases, the J end lost 2 bases, and 11 bases lay between the germline ends. The DNA for the CDR3 is TGTGCCAGCAGCCAAGACAGGGAGATTACCAAAAACATTCAGTACTTC. Translation gives CASSQDREITKNIQYF.

Note on this clonotype: The junction and the germline gene differ at one end; a read error may be behind it. This chain links TRBV4-1 with TRBJ2-3; D possibly uses TRBD1 or TRBD2 (5 bases each). Germline-derived CDR1 and CDR2 are MGHRA and YSYEKL. This CDR3 has 18 amino acids. CDR3 protein: CASSQGHLRDGLVHTRYF. CDR3 nucleotides: TGCGCCAGCAGCCAAGGCCATCTTCGGGACGGGCTCGTGCATACGCGGTATTTT.

On this clonotype itself: A read error may explain this, as a much larger clone is one base away. This sequence joins TRBV6-4 and TRBJ2-6; D gene unclear. CDR1 is MRHNA, CDR2 SNTAGT, per germline. This CDR3 comprises 16 residues. Between the trimmed V and J ends, which lost 6 bases and 2 bases, there was a span of 14 bases. The DNA of the CDR3 is TGTGCCAGCAGACTCCTTTCCCACGCTGGGGCCAACGTCCTGACTTTC. Encoded protein: CASRLLSHAGANVLTF.

Within the sample, this clonotype is medium-sized. CDR3 nucleotide sequence: TGTGCCAGCAGTTTTGACAGCGTGAACACTGAAGCTTTCTTT. Translated: CASSFDSVNTEAFF. This chain joins TRBV12-3 or TRBV12-4 and TRBJ1-1; possibly TRBD1 for D (5 bases). This CDR3 is 14 amino acids long. Trimming pared 3 bases from V and 0 bases from J, leaving 8 bases between.

For this clonotype: The conserved closing phenylalanine or tryptophan is absent in this CDR3, likely reflecting a read error. The chain joins TRBV12-3 or TRBV12-4 to TRBJ2-7; D might be TRBD1 or TRBD2, each matching 6 bases. The CDR3 contains 14 residues. CDR3 region: CTSSFRGRIYEQYL. The CDR3 region has the DNA TGTACCAGCAGTTTCCGGGGGCGCATATACGAGCAGTACCTC.

This clonotype came up a few times. The junction shows a germline mismatch at one end, possibly a read error. This chain joins TRBV11-3 and TRBJ2-3; 7 nucleotides match TRBD1. The CDR3 covers 15 residues. Germline CDR1 reads SGHNT; CDR2 reads YENEEA. The CDR3 sequence: CASGFRGGAGDTRYF. The CDR3 DNA reads as TGTGCCAGTGGCTTTAGAGGGGGCGCAGGAGATACGCGGTATTTT.

This clonotype was counted ten times or more. This sequence joins TRBV20-1 and TRBJ1-1; TRBD1 might be the D (5 bases). This CDR3 is 14 amino acids long. V gave up 3 bases and J gave up 2 bases, with 13 bases separating them. Per the germline V gene, CDR1 is DFQATT and CDR2 is SNEGSKA (reference sequence). CDR3 sequence (DNA): TGCAGTGCTAGTTTCGTTGGGGGAAACACTGAAGCTTTCTTT. Its translation is CSASFVGGNTEAFF.

This clonotype was recorded many times. This chain connects TRBV12-3 or TRBV12-4 to TRBJ2-3, with 7 positions matching TRBD1. The CDR3 is made up of 15 amino acids. J was trimmed by 6 bases and V by 8 bases; bases with no gene match: 14. In DNA, the CDR3 is TGTGCCAGCGGAGTGACAGGGCCCCAGCACGATACGCAGTATTTT. Translated, it gives CASGVTGPQHDTQYF.

As to this clonotype: The final CDR3 position lacks the conserved phenylalanine or tryptophan, pointing to a likely read error. The chain couples TRBV11-1 to TRBJ1-1; 9 positions agree with TRBD1. In germline, CDR1 is SGHAT, CDR2 FQDESV (reference sequence). The CDR3 is 15 amino acids. Trimming cost V 10 bases and J 1 base; bases outside gene matches: 10. This chain's CDR3 is CAIKSGTGKNTEAFL. CDR3 nucleotide sequence: TGTGCCATCAAGTCCGGGACAGGGAAGAACACTGAAGCTTTCTTA.

The chain employs TRBV18 and TRBJ2-3, with D unresolved. Trimming removed 0 bases from V and 5 bases from J, with 9 bases in between. The V gene's germline CDR1 is KGHSH and CDR2 LQKENI. The CDR3 loop spans 14 amino acids. CDR3 sequence reads: CASSPPRVGDTQYF. Written as DNA, the CDR3 is TGTGCCAGCTCACCACCAAGGGTAGGAGATACGCAGTATTTT.

V gene TRBV12-3 or TRBV12-4 combines with J gene TRBJ1-2; D unclear. The CDR3 totals 13 residues. V shed 2 bases and J shed 10 bases, with 14 bases lying between them. The CDR3 loop is CASSLSEVWDYTF. The CDR3 DNA is TGTGCCAGCAGTTTATCCGAGGTTTGGGACTACACCTTC.

This clonotype showed up just once. A junction boundary mismatches the germline segment, possibly from a read error. The chain is built from TRBV6-6 and TRBJ2-5; 16 nucleotides line up with TRBD2. Germline V gene data show CDR1 as MNHNY and CDR2 as SVGAGI (reference sequence). This CDR3 has 19 amino acids. The CDR3 loop is CVSSYSGLAGGGFQETQYF. The DNA of the CDR3 is TGTGTCAGCAGTTACTCGGGACTAGCGGGAGGGGGTTTCCAAGAGACCCAGTATTTC.

Comment on this clonotype: One junction end disagrees with the germline gene, perhaps due to a read error. The gene calls are TRBV12-3 or TRBV12-4 and TRBJ2-1; D perhaps matches TRBD2 (6 bases). The CDR3 consists of 12 residues. CDR3 sequence: CASSPGGNEHFF. The DNA of the CDR3 is TGTGCCAGTAGTCCCGGGGGTAATGAGCATTTCTTC.

J is TRBJ2-1 and V is TRBV7-9; TRBD2 is a possible D gene (5 bases). V was shortened by 7 bases and J by 7 bases, with 20 bases between the two germline ends. The CDR3 covers 15 residues. Germline V gives CDR1 SEHNR, CDR2 FQNEAQ (reference sequence). The CDR3 here is CASNPWIGSGNEQFF. The CDR3 coding sequence is TGTGCCAGCAACCCCTGGATAGGGAGTGGAAATGAGCAGTTCTTC.

As regards this clonotype: An end of the junction does not agree with germline; a read error may underlie this. This chain joins TRBV7-3 and TRBJ2-1; 12 bases agree with TRBD2. Germline CDR1 is SGHTA and CDR2 is FQGTGA. This CDR3 has 16 residues. CDR3 sequence reads: CASSSWGTSGRNEQLF. CDR3 sequence (DNA): TGTGCCAGCAGCTCGTGGGGCACTAGCGGGAGGAATGAGCAGCTCTTC.

This clonotype was seen many times. This sequence joins TRBV7-9 and TRBJ2-1; D remains ambiguous. The V gene lost 7 bases and the J gene lost 0 bases, with 13 bases spanning the gap. The CDR3 totals 15 residues. Germline assignment: CDR1 SEHNR and CDR2 FQNEAQ (reference sequence). CDR3 coding DNA: TGTGCCAGCACACCTGCGGAAATCTCCTACAATGAGCAGTTCTTC. Amino acids: CASTPAEISYNEQFF.

The chain carries TRBV10-3 and TRBJ2-3; the D gene is possibly TRBD1 (6 bases). The CDR3 loop spans 13 amino acids. Germline-derived CDR1 and CDR2 are ENHRY and SYGVKD. In nucleotides, the CDR3 is TGTGACACCAGTCCGCAGGGGACCGATACGCAGTATTTT. Protein sequence: CDTSPQGTDTQYF.

The sample holds many counts of this clonotype. The V and J genes are TRBV6-5 and TRBJ2-1; 11 nucleotides line up with TRBD2. J gave up 0 bases and V 5 bases, and 18 bases lay outside the gene matches. Germline loops: CDR1 MNHEY, CDR2 SVGAGI. The CDR3 consists of 21 residues. The CDR3 region has the DNA TGTGCCAGCAGTCCCTCCCTCACCGAACTAGCGGGAGCGCGCTCCTACAATGAGCAGTTCTTC. Translated, it gives CASSPSLTELAGARSYNEQFF.

Worth noting for this clonotype: A read error may be the cause here, since a much bigger clone is one base away. The chain combines TRBV11-2 with TRBJ1-2; TRBD1 matches 7 bases. Germline CDR1 is SGHAT and CDR2 is FQNNGV. V shed 3 bases and J 1 base; nucleotides not matched to a gene: 14. The CDR3 has 18 residues. CDR3 nucleotides: TGTGCCAGCAGCTTCAGCGGTCAGGCAGGGGGTATTAACTATGGCTACACCTTC. This translates into CASSFSGQAGGINYGYTF.

Details on this clonotype: This likely comes from a read error, as the CDR3 has no conserved phenylalanine or tryptophan at its end. V is TRBV5-5 and J is TRBJ1-4, with 7 bases that match TRBD1. The trim removed 3 bases at V and 9 bases at J, leaving 8 bases unmatched. Germline CDR1 SGHKS, CDR2 YYEKEE (reference sequence). This CDR3 is 14 amino acids long. CDR3 sequence reads: CASSSGTANKKLFV. CDR3 coding DNA: TGTGCCAGCAGCTCCGGGACAGCGAATAAAAAACTGTTTGTT.

Regarding this clonotype: The junction departs from germline at one end; a sequencing error may be responsible. The rearrangement links TRBV11-3 to TRBJ2-1; TRBD1 might be the D (8 bases). Germline-derived CDR1 and CDR2 are SGHNT and YENEEA. The CDR3 totals 16 residues. The CDR3, as DNA: TGTGCCAGCACCTTAGGGTACAGGGGGGGCCACAATGAGCAGTTCTTC. It specifies CASTLGYRGGHNEQFF. Filled out from reference TRBV11-3 and TRBJ2-1, the complete variable domain reads EAGVVQSPRYKIIEKKQPVAFWCNPISGHNTLYWYLQNLGQGPELLIRYENEEAVDDSQLPKDRFSAERLKGVDSTLKIQPAELGDSAVYLCASTLGYRGGHNEQFFGPGTRLTVL.

This clonotype was detected a few times. The chain carries TRBV20-1 and TRBJ1-6; D is undetermined. CDR1 is DFQATT, CDR2 SNEGSKA, per germline (reference sequence). With 0 bases removed from V and 7 bases from J, the gap between germline ends came to 16 bases. The CDR3 runs to 16 residues. The CDR3, as DNA: TGCAGTGCTAGAGAAACGGCTCCGGGGAGGAATTCACCCCTCCACTTT. Translation: CSARETAPGRNSPLHF.

This clonotype was recorded many times. The gene calls are TRBV20-1 and TRBJ2-1; D gene uncertain. Trimming pared 2 bases from V and 10 bases from J, leaving 6 bases between. There are 10 residues in the CDR3. Germline CDR1 DFQATT, CDR2 SNEGSKA (reference sequence). The CDR3 DNA follows: TGCAGTGCTAGACTGTTAGAGCAGTTCTTC. Translation gives CSARLLEQFF.

Concerning this clonotype itself: This likely comes from a read error, as the CDR3 has no conserved phenylalanine or tryptophan at its end. No DNA is shown, since the ends of the CDR3 on it are uncertain; the CDR3 is the one TCRdb lists. The J gene is TRBJ1-6, the V gene TRBV30; the table calls TRBD1, which could not be checked here. The CDR3 contains 12 residues when both ends are counted. Germline V CDR1 and CDR2: GTSNPN, SVGIG (reference sequence). CDR3 sequence: CAWSTTGIVIHY.

The chain couples TRBV10-2 to TRBJ1-6; weak D call: TRBD1 (5 bases). The CDR3 is 14 amino acids. Germline values: CDR1 WSHSY, CDR2 SAAADI. Trimming left V 4 bases short and J 10 bases short, with 14 bases between. The CDR3, as DNA: TGCGCCAGCAGTGCTCGGCAGGGAAACTCACCCCTCCACTTT. It codes for CASSARQGNSPLHF.

Many counts were recorded for this clonotype. Here the CDR3 reads CASSLASGIYTDTQYF. The CDR3 nucleotides are TGTGCCAGCAGCTTGGCTAGCGGGATATACACAGATACGCAGTATTTT. The chain combines TRBV5-4 with TRBJ2-3; 9 bases agree with TRBD2. CDR3 length equals 16 residues. CDR1 and CDR2 from the germline V gene are SGHNT and YYREEE (reference sequence). V gave up 0 bases and J gave up 2 bases; unmatched junction bases: 4.

With regard to this clonotype: One junction end does not reproduce the germline sequence, and a read error may be involved. The chain uses TRBV6-1 and TRBJ1-1; D is perhaps TRBD1 (6 bases). CDR3 length: 12 residues. Germline V gene data show CDR1 as MNHNS and CDR2 as SASEGT. DNA of the CDR3: TGTGACATCTACCACAGGGACACTGAAGATCTCTTT. Translated: CDIYHRDTEDLF.

Worth noting for this clonotype: The junction departs from germline at one end; a sequencing error may be responsible. The rearrangement links TRBV11-1 to TRBJ1-3; D gene uncertain. The germline gives CDR1 SGHAT, CDR2 FQDESV (reference sequence). This CDR3 region has 14 residues. CDR3: CTSSSSISGNIIYF. CDR3 coding DNA: TGTACCAGCAGCTCATCGATCTCTGGAAACATCATATATTTT.